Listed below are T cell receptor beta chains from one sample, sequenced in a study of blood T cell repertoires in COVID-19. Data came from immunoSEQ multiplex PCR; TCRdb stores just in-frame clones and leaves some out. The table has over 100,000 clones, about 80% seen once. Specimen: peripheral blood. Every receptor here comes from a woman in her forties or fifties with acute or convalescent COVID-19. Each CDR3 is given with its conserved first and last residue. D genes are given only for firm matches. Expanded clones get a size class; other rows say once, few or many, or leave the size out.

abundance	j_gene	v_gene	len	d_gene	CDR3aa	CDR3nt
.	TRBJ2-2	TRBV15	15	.	CATSRVGTSTGELFF	TGTGCCACCAGCAGAGTCGGTACGTCCACCGGGGAGCTGTTTTTT
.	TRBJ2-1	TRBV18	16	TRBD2	CASSPKTSGGYNEQFF	TGTGCCAGCTCCCCCAAAACTAGCGGGGGGTACAATGAGCAGTTCTTC
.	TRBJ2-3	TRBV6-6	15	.	CASSAGNSYTDTQYF	TGTGCCAGCAGTGCCGGGAACAGCTACACAGATACGCAGTATTTT
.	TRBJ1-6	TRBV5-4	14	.	CASSLARGSSPLHF	TGTGCCAGCAGCTTGGCCAGGGGCAGCTCACCCCTCCACTTT
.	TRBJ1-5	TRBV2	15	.	CASSDSTGGVQPQHF	TGTGCCAGCAGTGACTCGACGGGGGGGGTACAGCCCCAGCATTTT
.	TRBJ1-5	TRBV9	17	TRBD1	CASSAGQGGASNQPQHF	TGTGCCAGCAGCGCGGGGCAGGGGGGTGCGAGCAATCAGCCCCAGCATTTT
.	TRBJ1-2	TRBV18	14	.	CASSPTDGNYGYTF	TGTGCCAGCTCGCCGACTGATGGTAACTATGGCTACACCTTC
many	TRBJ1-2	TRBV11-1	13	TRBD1	CASSLQRGHGYTF	TGTGCCAGCAGCTTACAGAGGGGGCACGGCTACACCTTC
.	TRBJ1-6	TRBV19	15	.	CASSISAGDGSPLHF	TGTGCCAGTAGTATTTCCGCCGGGGATGGTTCACCCCTCCACTTT
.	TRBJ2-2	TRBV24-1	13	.	CATSDWATGELFF	TGTGCCACCAGTGACTGGGCCACCGGGGAGCTGTTTTTT
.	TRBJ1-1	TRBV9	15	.	CASSVGPAGNTEAFF	TGTGCCAGCAGCGTCGGCCCGGCGGGGAACACTGAAGCTTTCTTT
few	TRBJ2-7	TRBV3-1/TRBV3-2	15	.	CASSPSIISSYEQYF	TGTGCCAGCAGCCCTTCCATAATCAGCTCCTACGAGCAGTACTTC
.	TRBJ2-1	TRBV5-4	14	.	CASSFGQVDNEQFF	TGTGCCAGCAGCTTCGGCCAGGTCGACAATGAGCAGTTCTTC
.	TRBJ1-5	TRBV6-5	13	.	CASRRGSNQPQHF	TGTGCCAGCCGCCGGGGGAGCAATCAGCCCCAGCATTTT
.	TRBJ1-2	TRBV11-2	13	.	CASSLVTATGYTF	TGTGCCAGCAGCTTAGTCACCGCTACCGGCTACACCTTC
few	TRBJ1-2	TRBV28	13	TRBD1	CASRRGQENGYTF	TGTGCCAGCAGACGTGGACAGGAGAATGGCTACACCTTC
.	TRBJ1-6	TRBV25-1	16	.	CASSARSPGDGSPLHF	TGTGCCAGCAGTGCTAGGTCCCCAGGGGATGGCTCACCCCTCCACTTT
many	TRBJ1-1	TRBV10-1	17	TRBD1	CASKGTGTGDPNTEAFF	TGCGCCAGCAAGGGGACCGGGACAGGGGACCCGAACACTGAAGCTTTCTTT
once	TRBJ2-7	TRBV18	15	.	CASSPLAGQSYEQYF	TGTGCCAGCTCACCCTTAGCGGGACAGAGCTACGAGCAGTACTTC
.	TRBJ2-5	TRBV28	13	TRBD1	CAICPGGQETQYF	TGTGCCATTTGCCCAGGGGGCCAAGAGACCCAGTACTTC
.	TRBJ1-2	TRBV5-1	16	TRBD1	CASSLQGGVEGYGYTF	TGCGCCAGCAGCTTGCAGGGGGGAGTGGAAGGCTATGGCTACACCTTC
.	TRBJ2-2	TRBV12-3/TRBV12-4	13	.	CASSLDRTGELFF	TGTGCCAGCAGCCTTGACAGGACCGGGGAGCTGTTTTTT
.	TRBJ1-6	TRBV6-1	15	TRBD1	CASREDRVQNSPLHF	TGTGCCAGCAGAGAAGACAGGGTCCAAAATTCACCCCTCCACTTT
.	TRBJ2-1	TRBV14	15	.	CASSQGQYATNEQFF	TGTGCCAGCAGCCAAGGCCAGTACGCCACCAATGAGCAGTTCTTC